One T cell receptor beta chain is described in this entry. Its antigen is still unknown. Sequencing was at deep level. Libraries were prepared by immunoSEQ multiplex PCR; TCRdb keeps only in-frame clonotypes and omits some of them. This table holds some 200,000 clones, 80% to 95% found once. The sample is drawn from a study of shared clonotypes between healthy human individuals. Whole-study findings and limits: For naive CD4 cells, roughly 5% of clonotypes were shared across four donors. Naive subsets generally had larger estimated richness than memory subsets.

CDR3 length: 12 residues. Trimming left V 5 bases short and J 3 bases short, with 8 bases between. Germline lookup yields CDR1 MNHNY and CDR2 SVGAGI (reference sequence). The gene calls are TRBV6-6 and TRBJ2-7; D is undetermined. This TCR derives from a woman aged 25 to 39 in good health. Material for sequencing was naive CD4+ T cells sorted from blood. Subset meaning: CD45RA+ positively selected. The CDR3 loop reads CASSPISYEQYF. The CDR3 bases are TGTGCCAGCAGTCCAATTAGCTACGAGCAGTACTTC.